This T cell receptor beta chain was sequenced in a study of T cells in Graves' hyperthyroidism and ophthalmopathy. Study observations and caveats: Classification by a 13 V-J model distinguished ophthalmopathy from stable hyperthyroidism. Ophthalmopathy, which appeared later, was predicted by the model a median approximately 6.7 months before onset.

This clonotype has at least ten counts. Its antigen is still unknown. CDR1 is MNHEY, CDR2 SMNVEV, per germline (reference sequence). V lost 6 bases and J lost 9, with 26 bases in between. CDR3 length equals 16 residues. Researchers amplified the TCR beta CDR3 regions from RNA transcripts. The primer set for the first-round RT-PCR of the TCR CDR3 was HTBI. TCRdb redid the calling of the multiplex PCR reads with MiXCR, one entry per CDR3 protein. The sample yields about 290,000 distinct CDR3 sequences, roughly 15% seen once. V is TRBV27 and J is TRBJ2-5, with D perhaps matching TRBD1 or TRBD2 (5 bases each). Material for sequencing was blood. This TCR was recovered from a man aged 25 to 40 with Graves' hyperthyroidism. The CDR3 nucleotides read TGTGCCAGCAGGACCGCCGGGACCTCCCCCAGGTGGGCCCAGTACTTC. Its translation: CASRTAGTSPRWAQYF.